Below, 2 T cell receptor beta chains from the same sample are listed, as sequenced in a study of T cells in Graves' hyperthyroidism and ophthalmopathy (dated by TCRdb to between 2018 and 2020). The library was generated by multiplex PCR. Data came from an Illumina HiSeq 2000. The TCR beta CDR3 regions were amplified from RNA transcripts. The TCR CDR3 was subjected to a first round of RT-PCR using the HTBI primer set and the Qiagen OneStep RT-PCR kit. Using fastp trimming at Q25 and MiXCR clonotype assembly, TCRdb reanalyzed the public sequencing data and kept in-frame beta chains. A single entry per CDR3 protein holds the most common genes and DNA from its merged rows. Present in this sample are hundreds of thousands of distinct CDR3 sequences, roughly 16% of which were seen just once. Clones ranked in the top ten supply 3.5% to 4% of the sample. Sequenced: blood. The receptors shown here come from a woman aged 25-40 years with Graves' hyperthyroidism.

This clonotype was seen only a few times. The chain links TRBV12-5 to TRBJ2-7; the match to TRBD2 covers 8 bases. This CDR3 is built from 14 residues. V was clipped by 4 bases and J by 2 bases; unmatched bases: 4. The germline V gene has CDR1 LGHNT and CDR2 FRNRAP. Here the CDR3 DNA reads TGTGCTAGTGGTTCCCCGGGACTAGCCTACGAGCAGTACTTC. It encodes CASGSPGLAYEQYF.

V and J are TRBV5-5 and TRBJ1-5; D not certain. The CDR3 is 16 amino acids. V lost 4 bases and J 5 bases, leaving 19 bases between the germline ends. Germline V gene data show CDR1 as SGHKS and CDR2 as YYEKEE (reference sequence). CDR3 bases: TGTGCCAGCAGCAAATGGCTCGCCCCTAAAGATCAGCCCCAGCATTTT. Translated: CASSKWLAPKDQPQHF.